This is a list of T cell receptor beta chains from one sample in a study of blood T cell repertoires in COVID-19. Measured with immunoSEQ multiplex PCR; TCRdb has only the in-frame clones, and not every one. The sample records about 250,000 clones, approximately 86% being singletons. The sample was PBMCs or T cells enriched from blood (not recorded which). Receptors originate from a woman aged 45 to 65 who had recovered from COVID-19. Both conserved end residues are part of each CDR3. D genes are given only for firm matches. A row's size may be missing; if present it is once, few, many or a size class.

v_gene,d_gene,abundance,j_gene,CDR3nt,CDR3aa
TRBV2,TRBD1,NA,TRBJ2-7,TGTGCCAGCAGTGTAGTGACAGGGGCTAACGAGCAGTACTTC,CASSVVTGANEQYF
TRBV20-1,TRBD2,NA,TRBJ2-1,TGCAGTGCTAGTTTGGCTAGCGGGAGGGCAGGTGAGCAGTTCTTC,CSASLASGRAGEQFF
TRBV29-1,NA,NA,TRBJ2-5,TGCAGCGTTGCACGGTCCCAAGAGACCCAGTACTTC,CSVARSQETQYF
TRBV6-5,TRBD1,NA,TRBJ1-6,TGTGCCAGCAAAGAAGGACAGGTTTCGGAGCCCCTCCACTTT,CASKEGQVSEPLHF
TRBV6-6,TRBD1,NA,TRBJ2-1,TGTGCCAGCAGTCGACAGGGCGATGAGCAGTTCTTC,CASSRQGDEQFF
TRBV5-1,TRBD1,NA,TRBJ2-3,TGCGCCAGCAGCTTGGGGTCCGGGACAGGGGATCATACGCAGTATTTT,CASSLGSGTGDHTQYF
TRBV10-3,TRBD2,NA,TRBJ2-2,TGTGCCATCATGGGATCGGGACTAGCGACGAACACCGGGGAGCTGTTTTTT,CAIMGSGLATNTGELFF
TRBV6-5,NA,NA,TRBJ1-5,TGTGCCAGCAGTTCCCAGGGTCGACAGCCCCAGCATTTT,CASSSQGRQPQHF
TRBV6-5,NA,NA,TRBJ1-1,TGTGCCAGCATGCCGGGACATAGTTTAAACACTGAAGCTTTCTTT,CASMPGHSLNTEAFF
TRBV19,NA,NA,TRBJ1-5,TGTGCCAGTAGTATCGGGGGTATTAGCAATCAGCCCCAGCATTTT,CASSIGGISNQPQHF
TRBV7-2,TRBD1,NA,TRBJ1-3,TGTGCCAGCAGCCCTTCCCCTGCAGGGGGCGAGTGGAACACCATATATTTT,CASSPSPAGGEWNTIYF
TRBV18,TRBD1,NA,TRBJ1-2,TGTGCCAGCTCACCTGACAGGGGATATGGCTACACCTTC,CASSPDRGYGYTF
TRBV7-9,TRBD2,NA,TRBJ2-4,TGTGCCAGCAGCATTAGCGGGGCCGGAAACATTCAGTACTTC,CASSISGAGNIQYF
TRBV5-1,TRBD1,NA,TRBJ1-3,TGCGCCAGCACCACAGGGGTTTCTGGAAACACCATATATTTT,CASTTGVSGNTIYF
TRBV27,NA,NA,TRBJ2-6,TGTGCCAGCAGCCCCCAACTCTCTGGGGCCAACGTCCTGACTTTC,CASSPQLSGANVLTF
TRBV6-5,TRBD2,NA,TRBJ2-7,TGTGCCAGCAGTTACTCCGGGGGGAAGAGCTCCTACGAGCAGTACTTC,CASSYSGGKSSYEQYF
TRBV7-9,TRBD2,once,TRBJ2-5,TGTGCCAGCAGCTTAATAGCGGGATGGCAAGAGACCCAGTACTTC,CASSLIAGWQETQYF